The T cell receptor (beta chain) described here comes from a study of cytomegalovirus exposure and HLA in healthy donors. About the research overall: From roughly 180 million T cells, an earlier analysis saw under 140 million unique TCR beta sequences.

This clone was recorded a few times. PCR was performed using 60 Vbeta and 13 Jbeta primers. Sequencing used immunoSEQ multiplex PCR; TCRdb keeps in-frame clones, though not all of them. The sample has 140,000 to 150,000 clones; 9.7% are singletons. Trimming left V 1 base short and J 9 bases short, with 22 bases between. Per germline, CDR1 GTSNPN and CDR2 SVGIG (reference sequence). The CDR3 spans 15 residues. The receptor was isolated from a man between 50 and 59 years old in good health and CMV-seronegative. The sample was PBMCs. V gene TRBV30 combines with J gene TRBJ2-7; D is perhaps TRBD2 (5 bases). The CDR3 loop is CAWSEKGLGLYGQYF. The CDR3 nucleotides are TGTGCCTGGAGTGAAAAAGGACTGGGTCTATATGGGCAGTACTTC.